The T cell receptor (beta chain) described here comes from a study of T-cell memory formation after mild COVID-19. In its sample, this clonotype was seen many times. Its target is not known. Findings and caveats of the study: Contracting CD8+ clones were enriched in EMRA, CD4+ mainly in CM and EM. Later expanders leaned CD4+, whereas clones that contracted between day 15 and 85 were balanced CD4/CD8. In second-wave clones peaking day 37, SARS-CoV-2 specificity remained unconfirmed.

TCRdb re-derived calls from the 5' RACE reads in MiXCR, one entry per CDR3 protein. This table holds 250,000 to 300,000 distinct CDR3 sequences, about a sixth found once. There are 16 residues in the CDR3. Per germline, CDR1 SGHVS and CDR2 FQNEAQ. The ends were cut back, 5 bases at V and 2 bases at J, with 17 bases in the middle. Specimen: PBMCs or a T cell subset sorted from them (not recorded which). The chain recombines TRBV7-8 with TRBJ2-3; D may be TRBD1 or TRBD2 (5 bases each). The receptor comes from a man aged 18 to 35 who had mild COVID-19 (a few samples of this study predate the infection). Cell type and time point are not known. The chain's CDR3 is CASSPRAGRPTDTQYF. The CDR3 DNA reads as TGTGCCAGCAGCCCCAGGGCGGGCAGGCCCACAGATACGCAGTATTTT.